The entry below gives a single T cell receptor (beta chain) sequence along with its context. Antigen specificity is unknown. Only in-frame clones appear in the TCRdb table, and some are missing; sequencing was by immunoSEQ multiplex PCR. The sample includes 2 million to 3 million clones, approximately 93% seen only once; the top ten take 0.36%. The sample belongs to a study of shared clonotypes between healthy human individuals. Whole-study results and caveats: A generally larger estimated richness was seen in naive subsets than in memory subsets.

A CD45RA+ naive subset and a CD45RA-negative memory subset were split from CD4+ cells. Germline V gene lookup returns CDR1 SGHTA and CDR2 FQGNSA. The J segment lost 4 bases and the V segment lost 3 bases, leaving 7 bases of the junction unmatched. The CDR3 length is 16 residues. The TCR comes from a man younger than 30 in good health. Some clones in this sample may be carry-over from other donors' samples. The specimen was naive CD4+ T cells from PBMCs. The subset here: CD45RA+ positively selected. The chain carries TRBV7-2 and TRBJ2-2; 8 nucleotides agree with TRBD2. The CDR3 here is CASSFQAGELTGELFF. As DNA, the CDR3 is TGTGCCAGCAGCTTCCAAGCGGGAGAGCTCACCGGGGAGCTGTTTTTT.